These 6 T cell receptor beta chains were sequenced from one sample in a study of identical twins' blood T cells. From the 5' RACE reads, TCRdb called clonotypes with MiXCR, one entry per CDR3 protein. The repertoire has fewer than 450,000 distinct CDR3 sequences, approximately 30% of them found once; the top ten carry around 5.6%. The sequenced sample consisted of PBMCs. The receptor source for this set is a woman aged 18 to 49 in good health.

Comment on this clonotype: A much larger clone lies one base from this, so it may be a read error. V usage is TRBV29-1 and J usage is TRBJ1-1, with D perhaps TRBD1 (5 bases). Trimming shortened V by 7 bases and J by 1 base, and 16 bases separated the two germline ends. The CDR3 is made up of 14 amino acids. In germline, CDR1 is SQVTM, CDR2 ANQGSEA. The CDR3 nucleotides are TGCAGCGCGGTAAAGGGGCTAGCGAACACTGAAGCTTTCTTT. It codes for CSAVKGLANTEAFF.

In this sample, this clonotype turned up a few times. J is TRBJ1-5 and V is TRBV2, with 9 bases that match TRBD1. The CDR3 covers 14 residues. Trimming at V came to 4 bases and at J to 5 bases, leaving 3 bases not matched to a gene. CDR1 is SNHLY and CDR2 is FYNNEI in the germline V gene. The CDR3 DNA reads as TGTGCCAGCAGTGGGACAGGGGAGGATCAGCCCCAGCATTTT. Amino acids: CASSGTGEDQPQHF.

This clonotype was counted a few times. The chain couples TRBV7-9 to TRBJ2-3; possibly TRBD2 for D (5 bases). Per germline, CDR1 SEHNR and CDR2 FQNEAQ (reference sequence). This CDR3 is built from 16 residues. Trimming stripped 6 bases from V and 2 bases from J, with 18 bases between. The CDR3 sequence: CASSFLTLDYTDTQYF. CDR3 nucleotides: TGTGCCAGCAGTTTCCTGACTTTAGACTACACAGATACGCAGTATTTT.

V usage is TRBV15 and J usage is TRBJ1-4; no reliable D call. V lost 0 bases and J 4 bases, leaving 9 bases between the germline ends. The CDR3 runs to 15 residues. From germline, CDR1 is LNHNV and CDR2 YYDKDF (reference sequence). The CDR3 region is CATSRETKNNEKLFF. CDR3 bases: TGTGCCACCAGCAGAGAAACAAAGAATAATGAAAAACTGTTTTTT.

With regard to this clonotype: Possible read error: a much larger clone is one base away. The chain employs TRBV10-3 and TRBJ1-3; D unresolved. CDR1 ENHRY and CDR2 SYGVKD come from the germline V gene. The CDR3 consists of 14 residues. DNA of the CDR3: TGTGCCCTCAGTCTTGATGGATCTGGAAACACCATATATTTT. It encodes CALSLDGSGNTIYF.

The chain combines TRBV19 with TRBJ1-3; TRBD1 matches 7 bases. The V and J ends lost 6 bases and 2 bases, in that order; junction bases with no gene match: 13. The CDR3 consists of 17 residues. CDR1 and CDR2 from the germline V gene are LNHDA and SQIVND (reference sequence). CDR3 DNA sequence: TGTGCCAGTAGCCGGGACAGTCATAACACCGCTGGAAACACCATATATTTT. It codes for CASSRDSHNTAGNTIYF.